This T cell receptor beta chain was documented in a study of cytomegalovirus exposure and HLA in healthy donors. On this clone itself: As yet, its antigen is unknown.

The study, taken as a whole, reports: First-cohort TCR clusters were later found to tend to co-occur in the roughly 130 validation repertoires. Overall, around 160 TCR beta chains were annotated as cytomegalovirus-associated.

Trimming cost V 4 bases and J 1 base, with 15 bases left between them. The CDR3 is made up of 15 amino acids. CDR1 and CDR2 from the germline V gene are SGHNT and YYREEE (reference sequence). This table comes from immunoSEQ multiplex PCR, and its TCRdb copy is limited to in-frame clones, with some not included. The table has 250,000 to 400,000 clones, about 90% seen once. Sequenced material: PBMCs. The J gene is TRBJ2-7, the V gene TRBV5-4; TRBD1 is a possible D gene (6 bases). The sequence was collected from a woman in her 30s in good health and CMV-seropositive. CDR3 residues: CASSHTGYPSYEQYF. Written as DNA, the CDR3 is TGTGCCAGCAGCCACACAGGGTACCCTTCCTACGAGCAGTACTTC.